Presented here are 3 T cell receptor beta chains from one specimen sequenced in a study of glioma-infiltrating T cells. Using RNA template, CDR3s of TCR alpha and beta were amplified with iRepertoire arm-PCR. MiXCR was run by TCRdb on the multiplex PCR reads, yielding one entry per CDR3 protein. The sample lists around 190,000 distinct CDR3 sequences, over 30% occurring once. Sample: glioma tissue, nonneoplastic brain tissue, or PBMCs (not recorded which). These receptors originate from a human donor with low-grade glioma or glioblastoma, undergoing nonglioma brain surgery, or in good health (not recorded which).

A remark on this clonotype: One junction end disagrees with the germline gene, perhaps due to a read error. The chain has TRBV11-1 and TRBJ2-7; TRBD1 matches 8 bases. The CDR3 loop spans 14 amino acids. The germline V gene encodes CDR1 SGHAT and CDR2 FQDESV (reference sequence). CDR3 in DNA: TGTGCCAGCAGCGCAGGGACAGGACTTTACGATCAGTACTTC. It encodes CASSAGTGLYDQYF.

This clonotype was detected many times. The chain recombines TRBV20-1 with TRBJ2-5, with a weak D call TRBD2 (6 bases). The CDR3 covers 14 residues. The germline gives CDR1 DFQATT, CDR2 SNEGSKA (reference sequence). The V and J ends lost 1 base and 3 bases respectively, with 12 bases between them. CDR3 protein: CSARVGGGKETQYF. The DNA for the CDR3 is TGCAGTGCTAGAGTCGGCGGCGGGAAAGAGACCCAGTACTTC.

The J gene is TRBJ2-7, the V gene TRBV29-1; 9 bases align to TRBD1. Trimming took 7 bases from V and 4 from J; bases not matched to a gene: 5. CDR3 length: 12 residues. Looked up from germline, CDR1 is SQVTM and CDR2 is ANQGSEA. The CDR3: CSGQGDGYEQYF. The CDR3 DNA reads TGCAGCGGACAGGGGGACGGATACGAGCAGTACTTC.